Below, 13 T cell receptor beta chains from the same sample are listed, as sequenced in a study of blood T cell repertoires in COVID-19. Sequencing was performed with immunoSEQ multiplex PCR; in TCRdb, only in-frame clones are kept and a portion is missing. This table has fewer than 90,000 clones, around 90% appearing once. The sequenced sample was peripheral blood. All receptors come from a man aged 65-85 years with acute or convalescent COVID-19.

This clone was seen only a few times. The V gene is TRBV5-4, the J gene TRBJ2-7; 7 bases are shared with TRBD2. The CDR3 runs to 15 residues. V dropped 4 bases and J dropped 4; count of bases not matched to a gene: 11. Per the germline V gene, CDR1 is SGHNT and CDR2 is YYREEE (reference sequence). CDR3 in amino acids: CASSTEAGSTYEQYF. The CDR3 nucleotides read TGTGCCAGCAGCACTGAAGCGGGATCTACGTACGAGCAGTACTTC.

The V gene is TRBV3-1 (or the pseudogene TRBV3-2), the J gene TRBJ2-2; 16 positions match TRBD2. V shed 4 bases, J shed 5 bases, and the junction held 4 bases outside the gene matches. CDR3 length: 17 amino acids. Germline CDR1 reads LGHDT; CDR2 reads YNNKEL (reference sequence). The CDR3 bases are TGTGCCAGCAGCCCCTCGGGACTAGCGGGAGGGACCGGGGAGCTGTTTTTT. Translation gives CASSPSGLAGGTGELFF.

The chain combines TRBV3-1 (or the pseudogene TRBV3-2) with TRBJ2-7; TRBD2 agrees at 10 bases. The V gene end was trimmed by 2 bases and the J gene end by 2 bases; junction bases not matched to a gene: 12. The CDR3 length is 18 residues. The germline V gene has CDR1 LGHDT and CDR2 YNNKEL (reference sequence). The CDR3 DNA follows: TGTGCCAGCAGCCAAACCTTACCCACTAGCGGGGTTACCTACGAGCAGTACTTC. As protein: CASSQTLPTSGVTYEQYF.

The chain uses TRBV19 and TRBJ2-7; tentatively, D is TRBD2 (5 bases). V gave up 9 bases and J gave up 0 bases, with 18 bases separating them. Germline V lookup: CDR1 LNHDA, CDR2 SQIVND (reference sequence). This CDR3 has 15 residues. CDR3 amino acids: CASRTGSWGSYEQYF. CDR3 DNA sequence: TGTGCCAGCAGGACTGGGAGTTGGGGCTCCTACGAGCAGTACTTC.

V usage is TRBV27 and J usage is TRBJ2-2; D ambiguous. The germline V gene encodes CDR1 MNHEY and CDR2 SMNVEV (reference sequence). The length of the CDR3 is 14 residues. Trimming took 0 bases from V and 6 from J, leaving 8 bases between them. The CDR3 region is CASSLSLAPGELFF. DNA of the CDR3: TGTGCCAGCAGTTTATCGCTGGCCCCCGGGGAGCTGTTTTTT.

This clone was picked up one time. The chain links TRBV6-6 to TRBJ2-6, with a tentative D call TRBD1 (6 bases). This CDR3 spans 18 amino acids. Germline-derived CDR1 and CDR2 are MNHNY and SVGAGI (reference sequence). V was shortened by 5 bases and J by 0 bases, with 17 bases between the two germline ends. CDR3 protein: CASSPLRDRNSGANVLTF. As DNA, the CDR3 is TGTGCCAGCAGTCCCCTCAGAGACAGGAACTCTGGGGCCAACGTCCTGACTTTC.

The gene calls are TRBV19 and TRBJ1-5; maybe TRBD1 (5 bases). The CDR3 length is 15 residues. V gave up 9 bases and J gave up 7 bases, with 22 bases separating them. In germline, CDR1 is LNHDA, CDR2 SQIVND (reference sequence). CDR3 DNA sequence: TGTGCCAGCTGGGGCGGGAGGAGTGGTCACCAGCCCCAGCATTTT. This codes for CASWGGRSGHQPQHF.

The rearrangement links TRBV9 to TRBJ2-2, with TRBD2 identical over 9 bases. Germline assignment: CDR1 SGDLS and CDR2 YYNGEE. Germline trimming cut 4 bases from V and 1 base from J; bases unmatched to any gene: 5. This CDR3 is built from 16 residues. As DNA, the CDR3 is TGTGCCAGCAGCCCGACGACTAGCGGGAACACCGGGGAGCTGTTTTTT. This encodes CASSPTTSGNTGELFF.

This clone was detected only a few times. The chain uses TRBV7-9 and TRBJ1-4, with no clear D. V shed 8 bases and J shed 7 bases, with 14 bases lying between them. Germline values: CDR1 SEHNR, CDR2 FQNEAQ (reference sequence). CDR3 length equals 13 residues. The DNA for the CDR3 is TGTGCCAGCCCGCGAAGTATTGGTGAAAAACTGTTTTTT. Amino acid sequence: CASPRSIGEKLFF.

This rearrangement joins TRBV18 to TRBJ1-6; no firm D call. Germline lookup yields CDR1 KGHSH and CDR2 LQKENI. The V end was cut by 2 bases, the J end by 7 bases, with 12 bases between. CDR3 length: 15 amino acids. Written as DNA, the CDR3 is TGTGCCAGCTCACCAAACTTACTGCCCAATTCACCCCTCCACTTT. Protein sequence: CASSPNLLPNSPLHF.

The CDR3 is CASSPGGGLAPQGELFF. In DNA form, the CDR3 reads TGCGCCAGCAGCCCGGGGGGTGGACTAGCTCCTCAAGGGGAGCTGTTTTTT. The rearrangement links TRBV5-1 to TRBJ2-2; 8 nucleotides line up with TRBD2. The CDR3 loop spans 17 amino acids. The J segment lost 8 bases and the V segment lost 4 bases, leaving 16 bases of the junction unmatched. CDR1 is SGHRS and CDR2 is YFSETQ in the germline V gene.

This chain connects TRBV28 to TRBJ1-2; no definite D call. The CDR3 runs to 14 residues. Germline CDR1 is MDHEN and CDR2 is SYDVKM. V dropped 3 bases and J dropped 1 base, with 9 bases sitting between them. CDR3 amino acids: CASSLGGNNYGYTF. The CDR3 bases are TGTGCCAGCAGTTTGGGAGGGAATAACTATGGCTACACCTTC.

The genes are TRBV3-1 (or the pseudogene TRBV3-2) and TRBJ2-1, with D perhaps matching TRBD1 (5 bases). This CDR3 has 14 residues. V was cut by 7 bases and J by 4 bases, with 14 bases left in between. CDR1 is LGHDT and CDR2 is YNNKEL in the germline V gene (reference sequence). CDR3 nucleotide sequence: TGTGCCAGCAACGCCGGAGACAGATACAATGAGCAGTTCTTC. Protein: CASNAGDRYNEQFF.